This T cell receptor (beta chain) is drawn from a study of blood T cell repertoires in COVID-19. For the study at large: The cDNA or gDNA used as material had been derived from T cells, B-cell-depleted T cells, or PBMCs.

Libraries were prepared by immunoSEQ multiplex PCR; TCRdb keeps only in-frame clonotypes and omits some of them. Of some 140,000 clones listed, approximately 80% are singletons. Germline values: CDR1 LNHDA, CDR2 SQIVND (reference sequence). The CDR3 runs 14 residues. The V gene lost 7 bases and the J gene lost 4 bases, with 14 bases spanning the gap. Participants were aged about 18 to 89 years, lived in around 22 US areas, and enrolled virtually. Assignment of participants to cohorts was predicated upon participant-reported clinical history. Recovered status in Cohort 3 required two negative PCRs, clearance, or symptom resolution.

This receptor was identified in a man in his fifties or sixties who had recovered from COVID-19. The rearrangement joins TRBV19 to TRBJ2-1; maybe TRBD2 (6 bases). Input material: PBMCs or T cells enriched from blood (not recorded which). CDR3 DNA sequence: TGTGCCAGTACTGGGCGGGGCCAGTACAATGAGCAGTTCTTC. The encoded protein is CASTGRGQYNEQFF. The variable domain in full, completed from reference TRBV19 and TRBJ2-1, reads DGGITQSPKYLFRKEGQNVTLSCEQNLNHDAMYWYRQDPGQGLRLIYYSQIVNDFQKGDIAEGYSVSREKKESFPLTVTSAQKNPTAFYLCASTGRGQYNEQFFGPGTRLTVL.